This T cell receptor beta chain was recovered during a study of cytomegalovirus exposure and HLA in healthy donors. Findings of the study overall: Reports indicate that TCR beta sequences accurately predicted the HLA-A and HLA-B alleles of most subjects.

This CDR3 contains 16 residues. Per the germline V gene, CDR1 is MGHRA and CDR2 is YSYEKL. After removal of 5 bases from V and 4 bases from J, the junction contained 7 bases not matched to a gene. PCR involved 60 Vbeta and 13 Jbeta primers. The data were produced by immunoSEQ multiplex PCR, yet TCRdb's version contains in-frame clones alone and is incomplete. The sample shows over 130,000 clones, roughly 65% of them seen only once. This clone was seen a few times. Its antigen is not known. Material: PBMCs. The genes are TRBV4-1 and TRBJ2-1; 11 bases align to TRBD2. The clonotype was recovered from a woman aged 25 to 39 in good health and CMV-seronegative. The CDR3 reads CASSSTGLAEYNEQFF. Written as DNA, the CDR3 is TGCGCCAGCAGCTCGACGGGACTAGCGGAGTACAATGAGCAGTTCTTC.